These 20 T cell receptor beta chains came from one sample sequenced in a study of chemoradiotherapy in HPV16-positive cancers. TCRdb's table, derived via immunoSEQ multiplex PCR, lists solely in-frame clones and lacks some. In the table there are approximately 8,300 clones, approximately 85% of which are singletons. The material sequenced was tumor tissue, taken from a patient who underwent chemoradiotherapy. The receptor set was obtained from a human donor with HPV-associated anogenital cancer.

The rearrangement joins TRBV6-5 to TRBJ1-1; a possible D gene is TRBD1 (5 bases). This CDR3 has 13 amino acids. The V and J ends lost 6 bases and 4 bases respectively, with 12 bases between them. The germline V gene has CDR1 MNHEY and CDR2 SVGAGI. This chain's CDR3 is CASSPGFATEAFF. The CDR3 DNA reads TGTGCCAGCAGCCCAGGGTTCGCCACTGAAGCTTTCTTT.

This clone turned up a few times. The chain carries TRBV19 and TRBJ2-3; D is perhaps TRBD1 (6 bases). V lost 7 bases and J lost 4, with 15 bases in between. The CDR3 consists of 14 residues. Looked up from germline, CDR1 is LNHDA and CDR2 is SQIVND (reference sequence). The CDR3, as DNA: TGTGCCAGTAAAAGGGAGAAGGGGGCAGATACGCAGTATTTT. Protein: CASKREKGADTQYF.

The rearrangement links TRBV19 to TRBJ2-4; D perhaps matches TRBD1 (6 bases). Germline-derived CDR1 and CDR2 are LNHDA and SQIVND (reference sequence). Trimming removed 5 bases from V and 1 base from J, with 9 bases in between. The CDR3 sequence is 14 residues long. Here the CDR3 reads CASSATGAKNIQYF. For the CDR3, the DNA is TGTGCCAGTAGTGCCACAGGGGCCAAAAACATTCAGTACTTC. Variable domain in full (rest from reference TRBV19 and TRBJ2-4): DGGITQSPKYLFRKEGQNVTLSCEQNLNHDAMYWYRQDPGQGLRLIYYSQIVNDFQKGDIAEGYSVSREKKESFPLTVTSAQKNPTAFYLCASSATGAKNIQYFGAGTRLSVL.

The V gene is TRBV18, the J gene TRBJ1-1; D gene uncertain. V was trimmed by 2 bases and J by 1 base, leaving 2 bases between them. Germline V gene sequence: CDR1 KGHSH, CDR2 LQKENI. The CDR3 has 12 amino acids. The CDR3 coding sequence is TGTGCCAGCTCACCAGAGAACACTGAAGCTTTCTTT. Its protein is CASSPENTEAFF.

The V gene is TRBV4-2, the J gene TRBJ1-5; D not resolved. V was clipped by 0 bases and J by 4 bases, with 10 bases between them. CDR1 LGHNA and CDR2 YNFKEQ come from the germline V gene. The CDR3 covers 15 residues. The CDR3 DNA is TGTGCCAGCAGCCAAGAGACCCCCAGAAATCAGCCCCAGCATTTT. Encoded protein: CASSQETPRNQPQHF.

This chain connects TRBV19 to TRBJ1-5; 8 bases fit TRBD1. CDR1 and CDR2 from the germline V gene are LNHDA and SQIVND (reference sequence). The CDR3 is made up of 17 amino acids. V shed 5 bases, J shed 2 bases, and the junction held 11 bases outside the gene matches. CDR3 in amino acids: CASSPGTGRLGNQPQHF. The DNA of the CDR3 is TGTGCCAGTAGTCCCGGGACAGGCAGGCTAGGCAATCAGCCCCAGCATTTT.

The chain employs TRBV5-1 and TRBJ2-7; 9 nucleotides match TRBD1. V was clipped by 3 bases and J by 0 bases; unmatched bases: 4. Germline loops: CDR1 SGHRS, CDR2 YFSETQ. The CDR3 covers 15 residues. The CDR3 reads CASSSGTGPSYEQYF. CDR3 in DNA: TGCGCCAGCAGCTCAGGGACAGGGCCCTCCTACGAGCAGTACTTC.

The V and J genes are TRBV7-9 and TRBJ2-3; possibly TRBD1 or TRBD2 for D (6 bases each). CDR3 length: 15 amino acids. Looked up from germline, CDR1 is SEHNR and CDR2 is FQNEAQ (reference sequence). Trimming shortened V by 3 bases and J by 0 bases, and 10 bases separated the two germline ends. In DNA form, the CDR3 reads TGTGCCAGCAGCTTCGGAGGGGGTAGCACAGATACGCAGTATTTT. This sequence encodes CASSFGGGSTDTQYF.

The genes are TRBV5-1 and TRBJ1-4, with D maybe TRBD1 (6 bases). The germline V gene has CDR1 SGHRS and CDR2 YFSETQ. The ends were cut back, 0 bases at V and 8 bases at J, with 14 bases in the middle. The CDR3 has 15 residues. The CDR3 spells CASSLVGGAREKLFF. The CDR3 coding sequence is TGCGCCAGCAGCTTGGTCGGGGGCGCGAGGGAAAAACTGTTTTTT.

V usage is TRBV30 and J usage is TRBJ2-2; 7 bases line up with TRBD2. Germline CDR1 is GTSNPN and CDR2 is SVGIG (reference sequence). Unmatched junction bases numbered 6, after V lost 0 bases and J lost 5 bases. The CDR3 consists of 15 residues. The CDR3 region is CAWSVGGWGTGELFF. CDR3 nucleotide sequence: TGTGCCTGGAGTGTGGGAGGGTGGGGTACCGGGGAGCTGTTTTTT.

This chain links TRBV28 with TRBJ2-1; 8 bases match TRBD2. CDR1 MDHEN and CDR2 SYDVKM come from the germline V gene. V shed 6 bases and J 5 bases; nucleotides not matched to a gene: 9. This CDR3 has 15 residues. The CDR3, as DNA: TGTGCCAGCAGCCAGAGCGGGAGTTTGAACAATGAGCAGTTCTTC. Encoded protein: CASSQSGSLNNEQFF. Supplemented by reference TRBV28 and TRBJ2-1, the full variable domain reads DVKVTQSSRYLVKRTGEKVFLECVQDMDHENMFWYRQDPGLGLRLIYFSYDVKMKEKGDIPEGYSVSREKKERFSLILESASTNQTSMYLCASSQSGSLNNEQFFGPGTRLTVL.

The chain employs TRBV30 and TRBJ1-6, with D unclear. CDR1 and CDR2 from the germline V gene are GTSNPN and SVGIG (reference sequence). Trimming stripped 5 bases from V and 5 bases from J, with 7 bases between. The CDR3 sequence is 12 residues long. The CDR3 bases are TGTGCCTGGGACTTACATAATTCACCCCTCCACTTT. Encoded protein: CAWDLHNSPLHF.

The chain recombines TRBV4-1 with TRBJ2-1; TRBD1 agrees at 8 bases. The CDR3 totals 15 residues. The V gene end was trimmed by 3 bases and the J gene end by 1 base; junction bases not matched to a gene: 2. Germline CDR1 and CDR2: MGHRA and YSYEKL. The CDR3 protein is CASSHRTGSYNEQFF. DNA of the CDR3: TGCGCCAGCAGCCATCGGACAGGGTCCTACAATGAGCAGTTCTTC.

The V and J genes are TRBV11-2 and TRBJ1-5; D gene ambiguous. Trimming shortened V by 1 base and J by 2 bases, and 9 bases separated the two germline ends. Germline CDR1 and CDR2: SGHAT and FQNNGV. The CDR3 runs 15 residues. The CDR3 sequence is CASSLGAVGNQPQHF. CDR3 nucleotide sequence: TGTGCCAGCAGCTTAGGGGCAGTGGGCAATCAGCCCCAGCATTTT.

The V and J genes are TRBV2 and TRBJ2-3, with D tentatively TRBD2 (6 bases). The V end was cut by 5 bases, the J end by 0 bases, with 12 bases between. The germline CDR1 and CDR2 sequences are SNHLY and FYNNEI. The CDR3 is 15 residues long. The CDR3: CASSTAGKSTDTQYF. The CDR3 coding sequence is TGTGCCAGCAGTACGGCGGGGAAAAGCACAGATACGCAGTATTTT. Together with reference TRBV2 and TRBJ2-3, the CDR3 gives the full variable domain: EPEVTQTPSHQVTQMGQEVILRCVPISNHLYFYWYRQILGQKVEFLVSFYNNEISEKSEIFDDQFSVERPDGSNFTLKIRSTKLEDSAMYFCASSTAGKSTDTQYFGPGTRLTVL.

CDR3 amino acids: CASSYSGLAPNNEQFF. DNA for the CDR3: TGTGCCAGCAGTTACTCCGGACTAGCGCCTAACAATGAGCAGTTCTTC. The J gene is TRBJ2-1, the V gene TRBV6-5; 9 nucleotides line up with TRBD2. The germline V gene encodes CDR1 MNHEY and CDR2 SVGAGI. The CDR3 totals 16 residues. J gave up 5 bases and V 0 bases, and 5 bases lay outside the gene matches.

V gene TRBV30 combines with J gene TRBJ1-1; 8 bases fit TRBD1. J gave up 6 bases and V 2 bases, and 8 bases lay outside the gene matches. This CDR3 contains 14 residues. Germline values: CDR1 GTSNPN, CDR2 SVGIG (reference sequence). The DNA for the CDR3 is TGTGCCTGGAGTTCGACAGGGGTAGGGTCTGAAGCTTTCTTT. It codes for CAWSSTGVGSEAFF.

This chain joins TRBV5-1 and TRBJ1-1; D is perhaps TRBD1 (6 bases). V shed 4 bases and J shed 4 bases, with 20 bases lying between them. The V gene's germline CDR1 is SGHRS and CDR2 YFSETQ. This CDR3 is built from 16 residues. The CDR3 region has the DNA TGCGCCAGCAGCCCGTTCACCCTACAGGGAGCCACTGAAGCTTTCTTT. This gives the protein CASSPFTLQGATEAFF.

This clone was picked up one time. The gene calls are TRBV28 and TRBJ2-2; D is unresolved. Germline V gene data show CDR1 as MDHEN and CDR2 as SYDVKM. The CDR3 is 15 amino acids. The ends were cut back, 6 bases at V and 0 bases at J, with 11 bases in the middle. The CDR3 spells CASSLSSANTGELFF. The CDR3 DNA reads as TGTGCCAGCAGCCTCAGCAGTGCGAACACCGGGGAGCTGTTTTTT.

This rearrangement joins TRBV15 to TRBJ1-4; unclear D gene. Trimming left V 2 bases short and J 13 bases short, with 11 bases between. This CDR3 comprises 12 residues. Germline-derived CDR1 and CDR2 are LNHNV and YYDKDF (reference sequence). CDR3 in amino acids: CATSRPGLGLFF. The CDR3, as DNA: TGTGCCACCAGCAGACCGGGCCTTGGACTGTTTTTT.